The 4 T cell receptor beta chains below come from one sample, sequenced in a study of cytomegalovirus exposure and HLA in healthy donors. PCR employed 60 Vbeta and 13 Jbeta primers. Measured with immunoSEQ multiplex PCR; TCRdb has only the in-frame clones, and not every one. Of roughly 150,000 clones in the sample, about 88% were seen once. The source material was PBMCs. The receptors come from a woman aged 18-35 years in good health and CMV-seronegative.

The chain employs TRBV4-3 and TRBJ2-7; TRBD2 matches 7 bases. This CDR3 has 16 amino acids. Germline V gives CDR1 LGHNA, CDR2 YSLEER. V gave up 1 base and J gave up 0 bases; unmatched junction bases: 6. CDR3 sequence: CASSQGDWTSSYEQYF. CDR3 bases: TGCGCCAGCAGCCAAGGGGACTGGACTAGCTCCTACGAGCAGTACTTC.

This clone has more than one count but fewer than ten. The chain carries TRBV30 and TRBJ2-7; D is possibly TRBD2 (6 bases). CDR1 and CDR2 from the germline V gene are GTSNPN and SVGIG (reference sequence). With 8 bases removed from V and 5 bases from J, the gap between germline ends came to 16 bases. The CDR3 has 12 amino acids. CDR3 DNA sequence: TGTGCCATTTGGACTACCTTAAACGAGCAGTACTTC. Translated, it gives CAIWTTLNEQYF. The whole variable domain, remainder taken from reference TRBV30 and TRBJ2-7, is SQTIHQWPATLVQPVGSPLSLECTVEGTSNPNLYWYRQAAGRGLQLLFYSVGIGQISSEVPQNLSASRPQDRQFILSSKKLLLSDSGFYLCAIWTTLNEQYFGPGTRLTVT.

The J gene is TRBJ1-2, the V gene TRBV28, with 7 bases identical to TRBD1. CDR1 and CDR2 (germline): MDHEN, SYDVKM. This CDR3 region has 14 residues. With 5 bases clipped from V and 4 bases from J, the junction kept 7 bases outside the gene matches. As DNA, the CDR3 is TGTGCCAGCAGTGTGGGGGGACAGTCCTATGGCTACACCTTC. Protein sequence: CASSVGGQSYGYTF.

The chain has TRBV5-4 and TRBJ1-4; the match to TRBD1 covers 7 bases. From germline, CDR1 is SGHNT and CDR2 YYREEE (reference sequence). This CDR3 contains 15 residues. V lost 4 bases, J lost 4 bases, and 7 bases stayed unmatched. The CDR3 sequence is CASSPAPGGNEKLFF. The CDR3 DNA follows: TGTGCCAGCAGCCCCGCGCCAGGGGGTAATGAAAAACTGTTTTTT.